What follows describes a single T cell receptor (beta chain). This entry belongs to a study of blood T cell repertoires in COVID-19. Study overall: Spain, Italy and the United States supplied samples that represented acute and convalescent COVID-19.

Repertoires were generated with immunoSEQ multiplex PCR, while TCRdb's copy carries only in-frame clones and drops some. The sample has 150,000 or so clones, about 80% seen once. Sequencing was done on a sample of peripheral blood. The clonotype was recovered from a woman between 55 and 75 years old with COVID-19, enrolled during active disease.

CDR3 sequence reads: CASSLGAGNTEAFF. CDR3 DNA: TGTGCCAGCAGCTTAGGAGCGGGGAACACTGAAGCTTTCTTT. The V gene is TRBV7-6, the J gene TRBJ1-1; D remains unclear. Germline V CDR1 and CDR2: SGHVS, FNYEAQ. This CDR3 region has 14 residues. Trimming cost V 1 base and J 1 base, with 7 bases left between them. Filled out from reference TRBV7-6 and TRBJ1-1, the complete variable domain reads GAGVSQSPRYKVTKRGQDVALRCDPISGHVSLYWYRQALGQGPEFLTYFNYEAQQDKSGLPNDRFSAERPEGSISTLTIQRTEQRDSAMYRCASSLGAGNTEAFFGQGTRLTVV.